A single sample gave rise to the 25 T cell receptor beta chains below, sequenced in a study of beta chain features in type 1 diabetes. Study-wide findings and caveats: In every one of the four CD4+ subsets, TCRB CDR3s were moderately but significantly shorter in Type 1 diabetes patients.

What these receptors recognize is not known. What was sequenced were expressed TCRB transcripts, since all of the isolated RNA had been reverse transcribed. Produced via immunoSEQ multiplex PCR; TCRdb's table is partial and in-frame only. The sample shows about 230,000 clones, approximately 16% of them seen only once. The specimen sequenced was naive CD4+ T cells from blood. The source of these receptors is a young man with type 1 diabetes.

The table lists this clone with a few counts. This chain connects TRBV10-3 to TRBJ2-2; no clear D. V was pared by 3 bases and J by 6 bases, with 5 bases between. This CDR3 spans 12 amino acids. Per germline, CDR1 ENHRY and CDR2 SYGVKD. The CDR3 DNA follows: TGTGCCATCAGTGACGACGCCGGGGAGCTGTTTTTT. Its translation is CAISDDAGELFF.

This chain links TRBV7-9 with TRBJ2-4; D is perhaps TRBD1 or TRBD2 (5 bases each). Germline V gene sequence: CDR1 SEHNR, CDR2 FQNEAQ (reference sequence). This CDR3 has 16 amino acids. With 3 bases removed from V and 2 bases from J, the gap between germline ends came to 14 bases. The CDR3 DNA follows: TGTGCCAGCAGCTTCGGGGACCTTGAGACCAAAAACATTCAGTACTTC. Its translation: CASSFGDLETKNIQYF. The entire variable domain, with the rest obtained from reference TRBV7-9 and TRBJ2-4, is as follows: DTGVSQNPRHKITKRGQNVTFRCDPISEHNRLYWYRQTLGQGPEFLTYFQNEAQLEKSRLLSDRFSAERPKGSFSTLEIQRTEQGDSAMYLCASSFGDLETKNIQYFGAGTRLSVL.

The V gene is TRBV14, the J gene TRBJ2-1; no clear D. Germline loops: CDR1 SGHDN, CDR2 FVKESK. The CDR3 extends over 16 amino acids. The ends were cut back, 0 bases at V and 8 bases at J, with 17 bases in the middle. The DNA of the CDR3 is TGTGCCAGCAGCCAAGACCGATGGCTAGTATTCCATGAGCAGTTCTTC. Protein product: CASSQDRWLVFHEQFF.

The chain has TRBV6-5 and TRBJ2-3; 8 bases match TRBD1. V was pared by 5 bases and J by 2 bases, with 6 bases of the junction left unmatched. Germline-derived CDR1 and CDR2 are MNHEY and SVGAGI. The CDR3 is made up of 15 amino acids. The CDR3 reads CASSQTGVNTDTQYF. In DNA form, the CDR3 reads TGTGCCAGCAGTCAGACAGGGGTCAACACAGATACGCAGTATTTT.

The chain uses TRBV25-1 and TRBJ2-7; D is possibly TRBD1 (6 bases). Germline CDR1 reads MGHDK; CDR2 reads SYGVNS. This CDR3 spans 14 amino acids. Trimming removed 5 bases at V and 2 bases at J, with 13 bases between. The CDR3 protein is CASSMTGSAYEQYF. The CDR3 DNA reads TGTGCCAGCAGTATGACAGGTTCTGCCTACGAGCAGTACTTC.

The chain recombines TRBV4-3 with TRBJ2-5; TRBD2 aligns across 7 bases. V lost 1 base, J lost 1 base, and 9 bases stayed unmatched. Looked up from germline, CDR1 is LGHNA and CDR2 is YSLEER. The CDR3 sequence is 17 residues long. The CDR3 nucleotides are TGCGCCAGCAGCCAAGCAACGAGCGGGGTCTTCCAAGAGACCCAGTACTTC. It translates to CASSQATSGVFQETQYF.

This clone was counted only a few times. J is TRBJ2-5 and V is TRBV18; no reliable D call. The CDR3 is made up of 13 amino acids. The V gene's germline CDR1 is KGHSH and CDR2 LQKENI. Trimming pared 6 bases from V and 1 base from J, leaving 9 bases between. CDR3 sequence reads: CASSLRSQETQYF. In DNA, the CDR3 is TGTGCCAGCTCTCTCCGCTCCCAAGAGACCCAGTACTTC.

In this sample, this clone turned up a few times. V and J are TRBV7-2 and TRBJ2-1, with TRBD2 matching 7 bases. CDR3 size: 19 residues. V was clipped by 4 bases and J by 1 base; unmatched bases: 16. The germline V gene encodes CDR1 SGHTA and CDR2 FQGNSA. The CDR3 is CASSSPLLPSGDSYNEQFF. The CDR3 bases are TGTGCCAGCAGCTCTCCCCTTCTTCCTAGCGGAGATTCCTACAATGAGCAGTTCTTC.

This clone has a handful of counts. Additional DNA sequences in this sample encode the identical CDR3. V usage is TRBV28 and J usage is TRBJ2-7; either TRBD1 or TRBD2 may supply D (5 bases each). The V end lost 6 bases, the J end lost 1 base, and 10 bases lay between the germline ends. This CDR3 has 13 residues. From germline, CDR1 is MDHEN and CDR2 SYDVKM. The CDR3 spells CASSPRGSYEQYF. CDR3 sequence (DNA): TGTGCCAGCAGCCCGAGGGGTTCCTACGAGCAGTACTTC.

The chain couples TRBV28 to TRBJ2-3; D call uncertain. The V end lost 8 bases, the J end lost 2 bases, and 11 bases lay between the germline ends. The CDR3 contains 13 residues. Germline V gene sequence: CDR1 MDHEN, CDR2 SYDVKM. The CDR3 reads CASRSPDTDTQYF. DNA of the CDR3: TGTGCCAGCCGAAGCCCGGACACAGATACGCAGTATTTT.

In its sample, this clone was seen a few times. The J gene is TRBJ2-1, the V gene TRBV14; D uncertain. Germline V gene data show CDR1 as SGHDN and CDR2 as FVKESK. V gave up 0 bases and J gave up 13 bases, with 10 bases separating them. This CDR3 is built from 12 residues. CDR3 sequence: CASSQDQAVQFF. For the CDR3, the DNA is TGTGCCAGCAGCCAAGATCAGGCTGTTCAGTTCTTC.

This clone has more than one count but fewer than ten. The V call is TRBV7-8, the J call TRBJ2-3, with 10 bases aligning to TRBD2. Germline V CDR1 and CDR2: SGHVS, FQNEAQ. This CDR3 is built from 17 residues. The trim removed 1 base at V and 3 bases at J, leaving 7 bases unmatched. In DNA form, the CDR3 reads TGTGCCAGCAGCTTAGGGACTAGCGGACCAGGGACAGATACGCAGTATTTT. Its translation is CASSLGTSGPGTDTQYF. The full variable domain, rest sourced from reference TRBV7-8 and TRBJ2-3, is GAGVSQSPRYKVAKRGQDVALRCDPISGHVSLFWYQQALGQGPEFLTYFQNEAQLDKSGLPSDRFFAERPEGSVSTLKIQRTQQEDSAVYLCASSLGTSGPGTDTQYFGPGTRLTVL.

The chain carries TRBV7-2 and TRBJ1-1; 8 nucleotides align to TRBD1. The CDR3 is made up of 13 amino acids. Germline CDR1 reads SGHTA; CDR2 reads FQGNSA. Trimming at V came to 5 bases and at J to 9 bases, leaving 8 bases not matched to a gene. CDR3 sequence: CASSEGQVTQAFF. For the CDR3, the DNA is TGTGCCAGCAGCGAGGGACAGGTCACCCAAGCTTTCTTT.

A few counts support this clone. The V and J genes are TRBV7-2 and TRBJ2-1; 8 bases are shared with TRBD1. This CDR3 is 15 amino acids long. Germline V gene lookup returns CDR1 SGHTA and CDR2 FQGNSA. J gave up 6 bases and V 4 bases, and 8 bases lay outside the gene matches. Here the CDR3 reads CASSSIGQGINEQFF. CDR3 sequence (DNA): TGTGCCAGCAGCTCCATTGGACAGGGAATCAATGAGCAGTTCTTC.

Note on this clone: Within the sample, other DNA sequences also encode this same CDR3. The chain links TRBV9 to TRBJ2-3; D is undetermined. Trimming stripped 1 base from V and 0 bases from J, with 9 bases between. The CDR3 has 15 residues. In germline, CDR1 is SGDLS, CDR2 YYNGEE. The CDR3 DNA is TGTGCCAGCAGCGTACAAGGTGCTAGCACAGATACGCAGTATTTT. The encoded protein is CASSVQGASTDTQYF. Full variable domain (rest looked up from reference TRBV9 and TRBJ2-3): DSGVTQTPKHLITATGQRVTLRCSPRSGDLSVYWYQQSLDQGLQFLIQYYNGEERAKGNILERFSAQQFPDLHSELNLSSLELGDSALYFCASSVQGASTDTQYFGPGTRLTVL.

This clone was found a few times. This sequence joins TRBV7-2 and TRBJ1-1; TRBD1 matches 9 bases. This CDR3 is 15 amino acids long. CDR1 SGHTA and CDR2 FQGNSA come from the germline V gene. V dropped 1 base and J dropped 1; count of bases not matched to a gene: 1. The DNA of the CDR3 is TGTGCCAGCAGCTTAGTGGGACAGGGGAACACTGAAGCTTTCTTT. It translates to CASSLVGQGNTEAFF.

This rearrangement joins TRBV30 to TRBJ2-3; 8 nucleotides line up with TRBD2. The ends lost 8 bases at V and 2 bases at J; junction bases unmatched: 3. Germline V gene data show CDR1 as GTSNPN and CDR2 as SVGIG (reference sequence). The CDR3 has 12 amino acids. The CDR3 reads CARRGVTDTQYF. CDR3 in DNA: TGTGCCCGGCGGGGGGTCACAGATACGCAGTATTTT. The variable domain in full, completed from reference TRBV30 and TRBJ2-3, reads SQTIHQWPATLVQPVGSPLSLECTVEGTSNPNLYWYRQAAGRGLQLLFYSVGIGQISSEVPQNLSASRPQDRQFILSSKKLLLSDSGFYLCARRGVTDTQYFGPGTRLTVL.

This clone was recorded a few times. CDR3 nucleotides: TGTGCCAGCAGTTTAAATGTTGGGGCTGGGGCCAACGTCCTGACTTTC. Protein product: CASSLNVGAGANVLTF. The chain combines TRBV28 with TRBJ2-6; D gene uncertain. The CDR3 totals 16 residues. V lost 2 bases, J lost 2 bases, and 10 bases lay in between. Per the germline V gene, CDR1 is MDHEN and CDR2 is SYDVKM.

The chain couples TRBV20-1 to TRBJ2-1; no firm D call. The germline V gene has CDR1 DFQATT and CDR2 SNEGSKA (reference sequence). This CDR3 comprises 11 residues. V lost 5 bases and J 12 bases, leaving 14 bases between the germline ends. Here the CDR3 DNA reads TGCAGTGCTCCTACGAAATTGGGGCAGTTCTTC. Protein sequence: CSAPTKLGQFF.

The V and J genes are TRBV30 and TRBJ1-1, with TRBD1 matching 12 bases. This CDR3 comprises 15 residues. V lost 6 bases to trimming and J lost 2 bases; unmatched junction nucleotides: 7. The germline V gene has CDR1 GTSNPN and CDR2 SVGIG (reference sequence). The CDR3 nucleotides read TGTGCCTGTATGGGACAGGGGGCTATCAACACTGAAGCTTTCTTT. It translates to CACMGQGAINTEAFF.

The chain links TRBV7-8 to TRBJ2-4, with D tentatively TRBD1 (6 bases). Germline CDR1 reads SGHVS; CDR2 reads FQNEAQ. With 1 base removed from V and 1 base from J, the gap between germline ends came to 8 bases. The CDR3 extends over 15 amino acids. CDR3 in DNA: TGTGCCAGCAGCTTAGACAGGGTGGCCAAAAACATTCAGTACTTC. Protein: CASSLDRVAKNIQYF.

J is TRBJ2-7 and V is TRBV4-3; 7 nucleotides match TRBD1. Trimming removed 1 base from V and 2 bases from J; junction bases left unmatched: 2. Per the germline V gene, CDR1 is LGHNA and CDR2 is YSLEER. The CDR3 totals 14 residues. The CDR3 reads CASSQAGQPYEQYF. Here the CDR3 DNA reads TGCGCCAGCAGCCAAGCGGGACAGCCCTACGAGCAGTACTTC.

The chain links TRBV4-1 to TRBJ1-2; D unresolved. V lost 4 bases and J 2 bases, leaving 8 bases between the germline ends. The length of the CDR3 is 13 residues. CDR1 MGHRA and CDR2 YSYEKL come from the germline V gene. The CDR3 nucleotides read TGCGCCAGCAGCCCCGACTACAACTATGGCTACACCTTC. Translated, it gives CASSPDYNYGYTF.

This clone was counted a few times. The chain links TRBV30 to TRBJ2-7; perhaps TRBD1 as D (6 bases). Looked up from germline, CDR1 is GTSNPN and CDR2 is SVGIG (reference sequence). The CDR3 runs to 13 residues. V gave up 2 bases and J gave up 5 bases, with 13 bases separating them. The CDR3, as DNA: TGTGCCTGGAGTCCCGACAGGCTTCACGAGCAGTACTTC. Protein product: CAWSPDRLHEQYF.

The rearrangement links TRBV18 to TRBJ2-3; no clear D gene. The V end was cut by 4 bases, the J end by 3 bases, with 2 bases between. CDR1 is KGHSH, CDR2 LQKENI, per germline. The CDR3 has 11 residues. CDR3 DNA sequence: TGTGCCAGCTCACAAACAGATACGCAGTATTTT. Translating it yields CASSQTDTQYF.